The text below deals with one T cell receptor (beta chain). Germline CDR1 and CDR2: SGHVS and FNYEAQ. The CDR3 totals 17 residues. With V trimmed by 5 bases and J by 0 bases, 10 bases remained unmatched. These data belong to a study of T cell responses to AZD1222 COVID-19 vaccine. Generated by immunoSEQ multiplex PCR, the TCRdb table keeps only in-frame clones and is missing some. This table holds around 100,000 clones, about 90% found once. This material consisted of peripheral blood, taken on day 0 of AZD1222 vaccination. The sequence was obtained from an adult in good health. The chain links TRBV7-6 to TRBJ2-1, with 7 bases identical to TRBD2. The CDR3 nucleotides read TGTGCCAGCAGCCCTCCGACTAGCACTTCCTCCTACAATGAGCAGTTCTTC. Its translation is CASSPPTSTSSYNEQFF.